The present entry profiles one TCR beta chain with its context. Per germline, CDR1 SGHAT and CDR2 FQNNGV. J lost 2 bases, V lost 10 bases, and 9 bases had no gene match. There are 14 residues in the CDR3. This entry is derived from a study of somatic mutations in cytotoxic T cells in rheumatoid arthritis. The CD4+ and CD8+ fractions came from positive magnetic bead selection and were purity-checked by flow cytometry. Measured with immunoSEQ multiplex PCR; TCRdb has only the in-frame clones, and not every one. The data contain around 19,000 clones, more than 70% of them seen just once; the ten biggest clones take up 28%.

This chain joins TRBV11-2 and TRBJ1-2; TRBD1 aligns across 8 bases. The sample consisted of CD8+ T cells sorted from blood. This TCR was sampled from an adult with rheumatoid arthritis. The CDR3 region has the DNA TGTGCCATCCAGGGGGCGCTAAACAACTATGGCTACACCTTC. The encoded protein is CAIQGALNNYGYTF.